These T cell receptor beta chains were read from a single sample in a study of T cells in localized non-small cell lung cancer. Data came from immunoSEQ multiplex PCR; TCRdb stores just in-frame clones and leaves some out. The table has fewer than 20,000 clones, roughly nine tenths seen once. The sample consisted of peripheral blood, taken before any cancer treatment. These receptors were obtained from a woman between 35 and 75 years old with stage I lung adenocarcinoma. CDR3s include the opening cysteine and the closing phenylalanine or tryptophan. D genes are given only for firm matches. Some rows have no size entry. The others give once, few or many, or a class for an expanded clone.

>TRBV5-6|TRBJ1-2|NA|NA
CARSSGDLYGYTF
TGTGCCAGGTCATCCGGGGACCTCTATGGCTACACCTTC
>TRBV6-1|TRBJ2-7|NA|NA
CASSEGAREYF
TGTGCCAGCAGTGAAGGGGCCCGCGAGTACTTC
>TRBV7-3|TRBJ2-5|NA|TRBD2
CASSLSGLAGQETQYF
TGTGCCAGCAGCCTTTCGGGACTAGCGGGCCAAGAGACCCAGTACTTC
>TRBV28|TRBJ1-1|NA|NA
CASSFRNVLPGGAFF
TGTGCCAGCAGTTTTCGTAACGTCCTCCCCGGCGGCGCTTTCTTT
>TRBV5-1|TRBJ1-1|NA|NA
CASSLGTATEAFF
TGCGCCAGCAGCTTGGGGACGGCTACTGAAGCTTTCTTT
>TRBV4-1|TRBJ1-1|NA|NA
CASSQVNMVSRGTEAFF
TGCGCCAGCAGCCAAGTGAATATGGTCTCTCGGGGAACTGAAGCTTTCTTT
>TRBV10-3|TRBJ2-1|NA|NA
CAISDTDNEQFF
TGTGCCATCTCCGACACGGACAATGAGCAGTTCTTC
>TRBV18|TRBJ1-1|NA|NA
CASSPPGKNTEAFF
TGTGCCAGCTCACCACCAGGGAAGAACACTGAAGCTTTCTTT
>TRBV5-1|TRBJ2-1|NA|NA
CASTPIGGSYNEQFF
TGCGCCAGCACCCCCATCGGAGGCTCCTACAATGAGCAGTTCTTC
>TRBV19|TRBJ2-1|NA|NA
CASSQGSKLYNEQFF
TGTGCCAGTTCCCAGGGGAGCAAACTTTACAATGAGCAGTTCTTC
>TRBV21-1|TRBJ2-5|NA|NA
CASSNLPLAFETQYF
TGTGCCAGCAGCAACCTCCCGCTAGCCTTCGAGACCCAGTACTTC
>TRBV6-5|TRBJ1-2|NA|TRBD1
CASSYVRTGGGYGYTF
TGTGCCAGCAGTTATGTCAGAACAGGGGGCGGGTATGGCTACACCTTC
>TRBV18|TRBJ2-3|NA|NA
CASSPAIGRADTQYF
TGTGCCAGCTCACCAGCGATCGGTAGGGCAGATACGCAGTATTTT
>TRBV4-3|TRBJ2-5|few|TRBD2
CASSQDWRGGQETQYF
TGCGCCAGCAGCCAAGATTGGCGGGGGGGCCAAGAGACCCAGTACTTC
>TRBV19|TRBJ2-7|NA|NA
CASSIAGTGVYEQYF
TGTGCCAGTAGTATAGCCGGCACTGGGGTCTACGAGCAGTACTTC
>TRBV19|TRBJ2-7|NA|NA
CASSIPGTTYEQYF
TGTGCCAGTAGTATCCCCGGGACAACCTACGAGCAGTACTTC
>TRBV2|TRBJ2-5|NA|NA
CASSEWGRVDETQYF
TGTGCCAGCAGTGAATGGGGCAGGGTGGACGAGACCCAGTACTTC
>TRBV6-5|TRBJ2-5|NA|NA
CASSSGGPQETQYF
TGTGCCAGCAGTTCTGGGGGGCCTCAAGAGACCCAGTACTTC
>TRBV6-5|TRBJ1-6|NA|TRBD1
CASSEGQGSPLHF
TGTGCCAGCAGTGAGGGACAGGGGTCACCCCTCCACTTT
>TRBV2|TRBJ1-2|NA|NA
CASSEAGGGAGGYTF
TGTGCCAGCAGTGAAGCGGGCGGGGGCGCGGGGGGCTACACCTTC
>TRBV23-1|TRBJ2-1|once|TRBD2
CASSPAGYEQFF
TGCGCCAGCAGCCCAGCGGGGTATGAGCAGTTCTTC
>TRBV5-5|TRBJ2-3|NA|NA
CASSLEGTTDTQYF
TGTGCCAGCAGCTTGGAGGGGACAACAGATACGCAGTATTTT
>TRBV7-2|TRBJ1-1|NA|NA
CASSLDRRRAFF
TGTGCCAGCAGCTTAGACAGAAGAAGAGCTTTCTTT
>TRBV2|TRBJ2-1|NA|NA
CASTHYNEQFF
TGTGCCAGCACACATTACAATGAGCAGTTCTTC
>TRBV5-1|TRBJ1-6|few|TRBD1
CASSPKGQGWDSPLHF
TGCGCCAGCAGCCCGAAAGGACAGGGTTGGGATTCACCCCTCCACTTT
>TRBV4-3|TRBJ1-1|NA|NA
CASSQDSADNTEAFF
TGCGCCAGCAGCCAAGATTCGGCGGACAACACTGAAGCTTTCTTT
>TRBV6-4|TRBJ1-5|NA|NA
CASSEQGGQPQHF
TGTGCCAGCAGTGAGCAGGGCGGGCAGCCCCAGCATTTT
>TRBV9|TRBJ1-3|NA|NA
CASSGGGSGNTIYF
TGTGCCAGCAGTGGGGGAGGCTCTGGAAACACCATATATTTT
>TRBV19|TRBJ2-3|NA|TRBD2
CASSIRGGATDTQYF
TGTGCCAGTAGTATTCGGGGGGGGGCCACAGATACGCAGTATTTT
>TRBV9|TRBJ1-2|once|TRBD1
CASSVGTVQGGYGYTF
TGTGCCAGCAGCGTAGGAACGGTACAGGGGGGCTATGGCTACACCTTC
>TRBV5-5|TRBJ2-1|NA|NA
CASSLEYNEQFF
TGTGCCAGCAGCTTGGAGTATAATGAGCAGTTCTTC
>TRBV19|TRBJ2-1|few|NA
CASSGQGEANEQFF
TGTGCCAGTAGCGGTCAGGGTGAAGCGAATGAGCAGTTCTTC
>TRBV12-5|TRBJ1-5|NA|NA
CASGLGHQNQPQHF
TGTGCTAGTGGTTTAGGACACCAGAATCAGCCCCAGCATTTT
>TRBV2|TRBJ2-7|NA|NA
CASTSYGTLYEQYF
TGTGCCAGCACCTCCTACGGGACTCTCTACGAGCAGTACTTC
>TRBV19|TRBJ1-1|NA|NA
CASSPLGASPEAFF
TGTGCCAGTAGCCCTTTGGGGGCTAGCCCTGAAGCTTTCTTT